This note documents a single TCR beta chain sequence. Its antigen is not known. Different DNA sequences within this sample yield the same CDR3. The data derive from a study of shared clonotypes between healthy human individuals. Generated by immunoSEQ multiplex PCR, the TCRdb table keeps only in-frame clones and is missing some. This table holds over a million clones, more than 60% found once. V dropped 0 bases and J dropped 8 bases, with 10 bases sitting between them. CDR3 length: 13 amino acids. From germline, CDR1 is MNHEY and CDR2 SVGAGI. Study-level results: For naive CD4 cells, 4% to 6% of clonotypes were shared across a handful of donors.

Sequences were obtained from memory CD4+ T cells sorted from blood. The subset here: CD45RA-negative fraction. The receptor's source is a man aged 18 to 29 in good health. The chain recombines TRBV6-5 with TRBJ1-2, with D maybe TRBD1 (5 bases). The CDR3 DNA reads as TGTGCCAGCAGTTACTCCCAGGGATACGGCTACACCTTC. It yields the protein CASSYSQGYGYTF.